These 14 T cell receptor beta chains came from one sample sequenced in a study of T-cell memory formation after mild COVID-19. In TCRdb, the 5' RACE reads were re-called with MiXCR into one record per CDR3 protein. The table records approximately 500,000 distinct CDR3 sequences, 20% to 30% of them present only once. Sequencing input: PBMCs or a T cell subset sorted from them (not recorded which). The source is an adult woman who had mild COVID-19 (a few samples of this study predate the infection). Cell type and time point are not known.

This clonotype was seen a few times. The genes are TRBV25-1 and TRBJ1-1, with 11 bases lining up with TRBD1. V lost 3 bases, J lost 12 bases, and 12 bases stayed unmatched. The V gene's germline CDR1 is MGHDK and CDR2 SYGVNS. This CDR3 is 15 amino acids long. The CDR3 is CASSDTGTGGQPPFF. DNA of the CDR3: TGTGCCAGCAGTGACACCGGGACAGGGGGGCAACCGCCTTTCTTT.

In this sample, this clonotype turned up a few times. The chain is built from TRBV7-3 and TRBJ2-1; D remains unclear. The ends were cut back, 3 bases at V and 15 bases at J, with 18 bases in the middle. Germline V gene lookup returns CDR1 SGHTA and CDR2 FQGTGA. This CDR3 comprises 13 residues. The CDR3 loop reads CASSFSEWDARFF. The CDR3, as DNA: TGTGCCAGCAGCTTTTCCGAGTGGGATGCTCGGTTCTTC.

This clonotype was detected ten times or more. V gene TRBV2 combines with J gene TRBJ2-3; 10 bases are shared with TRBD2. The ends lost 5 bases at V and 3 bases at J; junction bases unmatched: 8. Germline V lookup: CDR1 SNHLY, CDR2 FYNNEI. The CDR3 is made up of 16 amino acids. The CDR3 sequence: CASSPGLAGVTDTQYF. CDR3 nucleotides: TGTGCCAGCAGTCCGGGGCTAGCGGGAGTTACAGATACGCAGTATTTT. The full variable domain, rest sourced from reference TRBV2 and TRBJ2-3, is EPEVTQTPSHQVTQMGQEVILRCVPISNHLYFYWYRQILGQKVEFLVSFYNNEISEKSEIFDDQFSVERPDGSNFTLKIRSTKLEDSAMYFCASSPGLAGVTDTQYFGPGTRLTVL.

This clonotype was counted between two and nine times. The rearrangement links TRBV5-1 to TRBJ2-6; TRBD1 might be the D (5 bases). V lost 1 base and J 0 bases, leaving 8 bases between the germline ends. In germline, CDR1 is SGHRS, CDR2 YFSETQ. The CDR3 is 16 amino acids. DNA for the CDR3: TGCGCCAGCAGCTTGAATCAGGGCTCTGGGGCCAACGTCCTGACTTTC. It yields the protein CASSLNQGSGANVLTF.

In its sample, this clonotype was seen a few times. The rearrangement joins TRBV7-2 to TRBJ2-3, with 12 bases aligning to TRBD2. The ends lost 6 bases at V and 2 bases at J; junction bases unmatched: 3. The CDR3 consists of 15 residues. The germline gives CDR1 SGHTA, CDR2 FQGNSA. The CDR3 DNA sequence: TGTGCCAGCAGGACTAGCGGGGGCCCCACAGATACGCAGTATTTT. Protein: CASRTSGGPTDTQYF.

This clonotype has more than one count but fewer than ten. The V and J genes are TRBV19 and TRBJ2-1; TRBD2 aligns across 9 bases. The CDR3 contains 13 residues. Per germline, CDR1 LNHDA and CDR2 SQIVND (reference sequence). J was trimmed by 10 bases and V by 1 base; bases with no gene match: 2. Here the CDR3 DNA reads TGTGCCAGTAGTATAGCCCTAGCGGGAGAGCAGTTCTTC. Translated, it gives CASSIALAGEQFF.

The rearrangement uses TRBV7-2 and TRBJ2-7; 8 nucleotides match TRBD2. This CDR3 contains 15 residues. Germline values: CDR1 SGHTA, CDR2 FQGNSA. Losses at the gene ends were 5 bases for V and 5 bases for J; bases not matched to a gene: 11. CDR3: CASSTGLGGVHEQYF. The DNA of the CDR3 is TGTGCCAGCAGCACGGGACTAGGGGGAGTCCACGAGCAGTACTTC.

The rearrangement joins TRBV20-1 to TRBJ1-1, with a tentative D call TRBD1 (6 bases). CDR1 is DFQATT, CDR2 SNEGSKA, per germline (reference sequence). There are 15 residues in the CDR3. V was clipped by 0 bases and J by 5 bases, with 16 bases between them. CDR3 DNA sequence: TGCAGTGCTAGAGATAAAGGCAGGGGAATGACTGAAGCTTTCTTT. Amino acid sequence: CSARDKGRGMTEAFF.

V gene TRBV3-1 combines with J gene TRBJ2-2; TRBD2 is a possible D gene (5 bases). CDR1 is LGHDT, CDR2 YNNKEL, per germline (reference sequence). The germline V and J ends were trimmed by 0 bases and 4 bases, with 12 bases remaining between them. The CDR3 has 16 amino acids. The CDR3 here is CASSQDQEGFTGELFF. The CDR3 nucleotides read TGTGCCAGCAGCCAAGATCAAGAGGGTTTCACCGGGGAGCTGTTTTTT.

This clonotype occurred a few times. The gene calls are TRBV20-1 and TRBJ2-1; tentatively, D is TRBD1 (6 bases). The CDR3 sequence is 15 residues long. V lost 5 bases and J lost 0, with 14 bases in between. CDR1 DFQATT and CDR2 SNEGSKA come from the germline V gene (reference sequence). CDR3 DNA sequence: TGCAGTGCTGCTGCGAGGACAGCCTCCTACAATGAGCAGTTCTTC. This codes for CSAAARTASYNEQFF.

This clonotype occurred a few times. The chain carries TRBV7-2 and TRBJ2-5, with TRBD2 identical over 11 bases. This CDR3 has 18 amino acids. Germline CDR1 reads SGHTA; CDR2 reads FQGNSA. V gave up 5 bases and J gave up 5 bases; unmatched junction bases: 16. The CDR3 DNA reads TGTGCCAGCAGCCTCACTCGGCTAGCGGGAGGCGGAGGGGAGACCCAGTACTTC. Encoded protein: CASSLTRLAGGGGETQYF.

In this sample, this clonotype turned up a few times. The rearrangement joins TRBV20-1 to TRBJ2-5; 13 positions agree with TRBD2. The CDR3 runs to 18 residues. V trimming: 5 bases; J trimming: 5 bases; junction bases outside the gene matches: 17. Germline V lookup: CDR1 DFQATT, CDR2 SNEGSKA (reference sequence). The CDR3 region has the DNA TGCAGTGCTTCGGGCACTAGCGGGGGGGGAGGGATGCTGGAGACCCAGTACTTC. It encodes CSASGTSGGGGMLETQYF.

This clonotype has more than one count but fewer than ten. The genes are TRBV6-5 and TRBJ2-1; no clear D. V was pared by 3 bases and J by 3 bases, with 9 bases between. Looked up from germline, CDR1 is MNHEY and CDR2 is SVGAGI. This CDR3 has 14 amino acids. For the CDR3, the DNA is TGTGCCAGCAGTTATGGACCCAACTACAATGAGCAGTTCTTC. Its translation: CASSYGPNYNEQFF.

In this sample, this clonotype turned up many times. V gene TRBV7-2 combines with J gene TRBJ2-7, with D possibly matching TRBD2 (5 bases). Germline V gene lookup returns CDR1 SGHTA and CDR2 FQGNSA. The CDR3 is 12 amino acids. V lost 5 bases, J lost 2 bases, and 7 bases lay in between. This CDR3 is CASSEGPYEQYF. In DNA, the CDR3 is TGTGCCAGCAGCGAGGGTCCCTACGAGCAGTACTTC.